The 16 T cell receptor beta chains below all came from one sample that was sequenced in a study of T cells in Graves' hyperthyroidism and ophthalmopathy. From RNA transcripts, TCR beta CDR3 regions were amplified. The primer set for the first-round RT-PCR of the TCR CDR3 was HTBI. TCRdb itself ran the multiplex PCR reads through MiXCR, one entry per CDR3 protein. In the table there are 500,000 to 650,000 distinct CDR3 sequences, more than 12% of which are singletons. Input material: blood. The source of these receptors is a woman in her forties or fifties with Graves' ophthalmopathy.

This clonotype has a count of ten or more. This sequence joins TRBV6-2 or TRBV6-3 and TRBJ1-1; D perhaps matches TRBD1 (5 bases). The germline V gene has CDR1 MNHEY and CDR2 SVGEGT. V lost 4 bases to trimming and J lost 0 bases, with 9 bases between them. The CDR3 is 14 amino acids. The CDR3 sequence: CASSFEGLNTEAFF. In DNA form, the CDR3 reads TGTGCCAGCAGTTTTGAGGGGTTGAACACTGAAGCTTTCTTT.

In this sample, this clonotype turned up many times. The chain has TRBV7-9 and TRBJ2-7; D is ambiguous. This CDR3 spans 12 amino acids. Trimming took 1 base from V and 7 from J, leaving 8 bases between them. Germline V gene sequence: CDR1 SEHNR, CDR2 FQNEAQ (reference sequence). The CDR3 DNA sequence: TGTGCCAGCAGCTTAGATAGGTTGGAGCAGTACTTC. It translates to CASSLDRLEQYF.

Many counts were recorded for this clonotype. This rearrangement joins TRBV2 to TRBJ2-2; maybe TRBD1 (6 bases). In germline, CDR1 is SNHLY, CDR2 FYNNEI. The CDR3 runs to 13 residues. With 6 bases removed from V and 6 bases from J, the gap between germline ends came to 11 bases. CDR3 region: CASRQEGAGELFF. The CDR3 region has the DNA TGTGCCAGCAGGCAAGAGGGGGCCGGGGAGCTGTTTTTT.

This clonotype was seen at least ten times. The CDR3 nucleotides read TGTGCCAGCAGTTTCGGATCGGGGAAGTATGGCTACACCTTC. Encoded protein: CASSFGSGKYGYTF. The chain joins TRBV28 to TRBJ1-2, with D unclear. Germline loops: CDR1 MDHEN, CDR2 SYDVKM. CDR3 length: 14 amino acids. Trimming cost V 3 bases and J 5 bases, with 13 bases left between them.

This clonotype has only a few counts. The chain recombines TRBV12-3 or TRBV12-4 with TRBJ2-7, with D maybe TRBD2 (5 bases). This CDR3 has 15 amino acids. The V end was cut by 0 bases, the J end by 7 bases, with 16 bases between. CDR3 loop: CASSLAGALPWEQYF. The CDR3 coding sequence is TGTGCCAGCAGTTTAGCGGGAGCCCTTCCTTGGGAGCAGTACTTC.

The sample holds many counts of this clonotype. The chain has TRBV3-1 and TRBJ2-2; TRBD2 matches 9 bases. J lost 8 bases, V lost 1 base, and 8 bases had no gene match. This CDR3 spans 16 amino acids. The V gene's germline CDR1 is LGHDT and CDR2 YNNKEL (reference sequence). The CDR3, as DNA: TGTGCCAGCAGCCAAGTCGGCCTAGCGGGACCGGGGGAGCTGTTTTTT. As protein: CASSQVGLAGPGELFF.

This clonotype was counted ten times or more. V usage is TRBV3-1 and J usage is TRBJ2-1; no clear D. The CDR3 runs to 14 residues. Germline assignment: CDR1 LGHDT and CDR2 YNNKEL (reference sequence). With 0 bases removed from V and 4 bases from J, the gap between germline ends came to 7 bases. The DNA of the CDR3 is TGTGCCAGCAGCCAAGACGGTGGATACAATGAGCAGTTCTTC. This sequence encodes CASSQDGGYNEQFF.

The chain recombines TRBV7-2 with TRBJ2-1, with 13 bases matching TRBD2. This CDR3 comprises 15 residues. Germline V CDR1 and CDR2: SGHTA, FQGNSA. V shed 4 bases and J 9 bases; nucleotides not matched to a gene: 6. The CDR3 protein is CASSSRTSGGLEQFF. CDR3 DNA: TGTGCCAGCAGCTCCCGGACTAGCGGGGGACTTGAGCAGTTCTTC.

There are many counts of this clonotype. The chain is built from TRBV7-9 and TRBJ2-1; TRBD2 is a possible D gene (5 bases). Germline V gene data show CDR1 as SEHNR and CDR2 as FQNEAQ (reference sequence). V was trimmed by 3 bases and J by 8 bases, leaving 17 bases between them. CDR3 length equals 15 residues. This CDR3 reads CASSFRGRGFDEQFF. The CDR3 region has the DNA TGTGCCAGCAGCTTTCGTGGGAGAGGGTTTGATGAGCAGTTCTTC.

Points on this clonotype: This may stem from a read error, because a much larger clone lies one nucleotide away. The chain combines TRBV7-9 with TRBJ2-7; D might be TRBD1 (6 bases). The V and J ends lost 0 bases and 8 bases respectively, with 20 bases between them. The CDR3 covers 16 residues. CDR1 SEHNR and CDR2 FQNEAQ come from the germline V gene (reference sequence). CDR3 protein: CASSLARTADLYKQYF. CDR3 nucleotides: TGTGCCAGCAGCTTAGCCAGGACAGCCGATTTATACAAGCAGTACTTC.

About this clonotype: This may stem from a read error, because a much larger clone lies one nucleotide away. The chain carries TRBV7-2 and TRBJ2-7; D perhaps matches TRBD2 (5 bases). CDR3 length: 16 amino acids. Germline V gene data show CDR1 as SGHTA and CDR2 as FQGNSA. The V end lost 5 bases, the J end lost 0 bases, and 17 bases lay between the germline ends. The CDR3 coding sequence is TGTGCCAGCAGCCCCTCCCCAAGACGGGACTCCTACGAGCAGTACTTC. It is translated as CASSPSPRRDSYEQYF.

The CDR3 loop reads CASSPQTRQRNTGELFF. CDR3 bases: TGTGCCAGCTCACCACAAACGAGACAGAGAAACACCGGGGAGCTGTTTTTT. The rearrangement joins TRBV18 to TRBJ2-2, with D possibly matching TRBD1 (5 bases). V was clipped by 1 base and J by 2 bases, with 14 bases between them. CDR3 length equals 17 residues. The germline V gene has CDR1 KGHSH and CDR2 LQKENI.

This clonotype was counted ten times or more. CDR3 loop: CATALGDHRRGEQYF. CDR3 DNA sequence: TGTGCCACCGCGCTCGGGGATCATCGGAGGGGCGAGCAGTACTTC. The chain recombines TRBV28 with TRBJ2-7; the D gene is possibly TRBD2 (6 bases). The CDR3 totals 15 residues. Germline V gives CDR1 MDHEN, CDR2 SYDVKM. The ends were cut back, 10 bases at V and 6 bases at J, with 25 bases in the middle.

This clonotype was seen at least ten times. The chain recombines TRBV15 with TRBJ2-2; TRBD2 agrees at 7 bases. The germline V gene encodes CDR1 LNHNV and CDR2 YYDKDF (reference sequence). Trimming took 0 bases from V and 6 from J; bases not matched to a gene: 7. CDR3 length equals 16 residues. The CDR3 spells CATSRDRIGGAGELFF. DNA for the CDR3: TGTGCCACCAGCAGAGATCGAATTGGGGGGGCCGGGGAGCTGTTTTTT.

There are many counts of this clonotype. The chain links TRBV28 to TRBJ1-2, with 9 positions matching TRBD1. Germline V gives CDR1 MDHEN, CDR2 SYDVKM. The V gene end was trimmed by 9 bases and the J gene end by 8 bases; junction bases not matched to a gene: 7. There are 12 residues in the CDR3. CDR3 bases: TGTGCCAGTCATACAGGGGGCAGAGGCTACACCTTC. Residues: CASHTGGRGYTF.

This clonotype was seen a few times. V is TRBV6-2 or TRBV6-3 and J is TRBJ2-2; either TRBD1 or TRBD2 may fit D (6 bases each). The CDR3 length is 17 residues. Trimming cost V 2 bases and J 2 bases, with 15 bases left between them. Germline-derived CDR1 and CDR2 are MNHEY and SVGEGT. CDR3 DNA: TGTGCCAGCAGTTACCCCCGGTCGGGGGCCAACACCGGGGAGCTGTTTTTT. The encoded protein is CASSYPRSGANTGELFF.